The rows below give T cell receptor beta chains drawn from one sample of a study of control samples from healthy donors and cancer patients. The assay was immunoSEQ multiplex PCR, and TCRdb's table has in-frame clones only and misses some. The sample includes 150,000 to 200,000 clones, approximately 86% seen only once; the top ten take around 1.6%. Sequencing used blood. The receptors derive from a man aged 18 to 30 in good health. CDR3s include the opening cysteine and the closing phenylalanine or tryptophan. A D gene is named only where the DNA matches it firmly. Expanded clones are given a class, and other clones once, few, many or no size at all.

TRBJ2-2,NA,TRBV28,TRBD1,CASSLARGKNTGELFF,TGTGCCAGCAGTTTAGCCAGGGGGAAAAACACCGGGGAGCTGTTTTTT
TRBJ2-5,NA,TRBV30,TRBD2,CAWSVLTSGETQYF,TGTGCCTGGAGTGTACTTACTAGCGGGGAGACCCAGTACTTC
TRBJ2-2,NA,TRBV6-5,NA,CASNEGRGELFF,TGTGCCAGCAACGAGGGCCGCGGGGAGCTGTTTTTT
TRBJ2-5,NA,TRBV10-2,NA,CASSRDTLQETQYF,TGCGCCAGCAGCCGGGACACCCTCCAAGAGACCCAGTACTTC
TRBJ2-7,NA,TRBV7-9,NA,CASSPPAAYEQYF,TGTGCCAGCAGCCCCCCCGCGGCTTACGAGCAGTACTTC
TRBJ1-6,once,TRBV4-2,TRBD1,CASRLSPGQGAGPLHF,TGTGCCAGCAGACTCTCCCCGGGACAGGGGGCGGGACCCCTCCACTTT
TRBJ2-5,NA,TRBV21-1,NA,CASSKEGQVETQYF,TGTGCCAGCAGCAAAGAGGGCCAAGTAGAGACCCAGTACTTC
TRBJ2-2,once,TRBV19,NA,CASSRGPTNTGELFF,TGTGCCAGTAGCCGGGGACCTACGAACACCGGGGAGCTGTTTTTT
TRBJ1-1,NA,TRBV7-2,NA,CASSSEGTFRPAFF,TGTGCCAGCAGTTCCGAAGGCACCTTCCGTCCGGCTTTCTTT
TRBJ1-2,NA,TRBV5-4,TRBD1,CASSFRDRGPYGYTF,TGTGCCAGCAGCTTCAGGGACAGGGGTCCTTATGGCTACACCTTC
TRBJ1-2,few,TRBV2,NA,CASSRRSNYGYTF,TGTGCCAGCAGCCGACGGTCTAACTATGGCTACACCTTC
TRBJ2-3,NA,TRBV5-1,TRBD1,CASSLLPTGWAQYF,TGCGCCAGCAGCTTACTTCCGACAGGGTGGGCGCAGTATTTT